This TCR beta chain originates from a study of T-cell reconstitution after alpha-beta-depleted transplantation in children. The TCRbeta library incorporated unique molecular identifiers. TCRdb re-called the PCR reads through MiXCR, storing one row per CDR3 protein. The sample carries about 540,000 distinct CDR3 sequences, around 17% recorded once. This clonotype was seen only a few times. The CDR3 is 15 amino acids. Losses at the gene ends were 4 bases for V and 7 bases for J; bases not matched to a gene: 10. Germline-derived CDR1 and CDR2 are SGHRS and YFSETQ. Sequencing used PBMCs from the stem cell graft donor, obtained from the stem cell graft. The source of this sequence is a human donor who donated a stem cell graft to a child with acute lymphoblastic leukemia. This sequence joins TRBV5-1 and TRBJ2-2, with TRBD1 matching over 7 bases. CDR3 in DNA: TGCGCCAGCAGCCTGACAGGGTCGAGTGGCGGGGAGCTGTTTTTT. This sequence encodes CASSLTGSSGGELFF.